This TCR beta chain was documented in a study of blood T cell repertoires in COVID-19. Study in general: Specimens from acute and convalescent COVID-19 originated in the United States, Italy and Spain. The cDNA or gDNA used as material had been derived from T cells, B-cell-depleted T cells, or PBMCs.

There are a few counts of this clone. As handled by the study authors: Reference gene primers were amplified, and this amplification served to estimate nucleated cell counts. Sequencing was performed with immunoSEQ multiplex PCR; in TCRdb, only in-frame clones are kept and a portion is missing. That table furnishes V, J and clone size, whereas the DNA furnished D and trimming. The data hold tens of thousands of clones, with around nine tenths observed a single time. The trim removed 0 bases at V and 3 bases at J, leaving 13 bases unmatched. CDR3 length equals 20 residues. Germline V gives CDR1 SGHRS, CDR2 YFSETQ.

Material: peripheral blood. This TCR derives from a woman aged 80 or older with active COVID-19. The chain employs TRBV5-1 and TRBJ1-4; the match to TRBD1 covers 11 bases. CDR3: CASSLAPLGQGVAANEKLFF. The CDR3 nucleotides are TGCGCCAGCAGCTTGGCCCCCCTGGGACAGGGGGTCGCAGCTAATGAAAAACTGTTTTTT.